This T cell receptor (beta chain) was sequenced during a study of PD-L1 blockade in urothelial cancer. General study points: Patients with below-median pretreatment blood clonality survived longer.

The CDR3 spans 15 residues. Trimming removed 6 bases at V and 0 bases at J, with 16 bases between. Per the germline V gene, CDR1 is SQVTM and CDR2 is ANQGSEA. With regard to this clone: The antigen is unknown.

The table came from immunoSEQ multiplex PCR; TCRdb's copy has only in-frame clones and leaves some out. The table has tens of thousands of clones, about 86% seen once. Time point specified: pretreatment peripheral blood. The sample was PBMCs, taken around atezolizumab (anti-PD-L1) treatment. The chain recombines TRBV29-1 with TRBJ2-3; a possible D gene is TRBD1 (6 bases). This TCR was sampled from a man in his 60s with urothelial cancer. The CDR3 sequence: CSVAQGSHSTDTQYF. DNA of the CDR3: TGCAGCGTCGCACAGGGCTCGCACAGCACAGATACGCAGTATTTT.